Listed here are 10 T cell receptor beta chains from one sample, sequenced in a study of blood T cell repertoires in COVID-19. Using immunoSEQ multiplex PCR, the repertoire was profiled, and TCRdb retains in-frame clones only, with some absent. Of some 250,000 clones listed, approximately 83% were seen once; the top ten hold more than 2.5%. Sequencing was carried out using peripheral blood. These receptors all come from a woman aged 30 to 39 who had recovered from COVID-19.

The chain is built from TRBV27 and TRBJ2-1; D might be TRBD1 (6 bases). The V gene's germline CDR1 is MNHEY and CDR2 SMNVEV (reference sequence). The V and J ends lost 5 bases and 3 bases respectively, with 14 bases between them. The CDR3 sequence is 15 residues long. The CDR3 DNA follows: TGTGCCAGCAGTATCCGAAGGACAGACTACAATGAGCAGTTCTTC. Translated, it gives CASSIRRTDYNEQFF.

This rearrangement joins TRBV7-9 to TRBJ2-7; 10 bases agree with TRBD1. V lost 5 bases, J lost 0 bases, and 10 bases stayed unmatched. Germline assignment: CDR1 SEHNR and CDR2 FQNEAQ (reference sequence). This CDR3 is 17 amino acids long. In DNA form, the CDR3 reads TGTGCCAGCAGCCGACCCGGGACAGGGGCGAGCTCCTACGAGCAGTACTTC. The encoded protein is CASSRPGTGASSYEQYF.

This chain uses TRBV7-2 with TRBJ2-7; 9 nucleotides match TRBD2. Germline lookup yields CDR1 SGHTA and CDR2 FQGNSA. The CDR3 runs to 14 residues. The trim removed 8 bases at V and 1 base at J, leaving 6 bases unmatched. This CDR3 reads CASSGLAGSYEQYF. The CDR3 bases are TGTGCCAGCTCCGGGCTAGCGGGGTCCTACGAGCAGTACTTC.

CDR3 in amino acids: CASSRANRETGELFF. The CDR3 DNA is TGTGCCAGCAGCCGGGCCAACCGGGAAACAGGGGAGCTGTTTTTT. The J gene is TRBJ2-2, the V gene TRBV6-5; tentative D call: TRBD2 (5 bases). V lost 6 bases, J lost 8 bases, and 19 bases lay in between. CDR1 is MNHEY and CDR2 is SVGAGI in the germline V gene. The CDR3 has 15 residues.

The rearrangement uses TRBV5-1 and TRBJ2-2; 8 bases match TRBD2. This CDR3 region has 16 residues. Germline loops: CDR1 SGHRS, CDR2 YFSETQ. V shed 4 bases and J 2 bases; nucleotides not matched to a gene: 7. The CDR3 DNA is TGCGCCAGCAGCCTACCAAGCGGGGGTAACACCGGGGAGCTGTTTTTT. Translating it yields CASSLPSGGNTGELFF.

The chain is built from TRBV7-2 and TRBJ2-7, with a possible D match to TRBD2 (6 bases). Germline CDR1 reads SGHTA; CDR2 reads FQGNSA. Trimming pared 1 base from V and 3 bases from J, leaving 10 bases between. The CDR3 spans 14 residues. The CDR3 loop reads CASSLVPGDYEQYF. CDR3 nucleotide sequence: TGTGCCAGCAGCTTAGTTCCGGGGGACTACGAGCAGTACTTC.

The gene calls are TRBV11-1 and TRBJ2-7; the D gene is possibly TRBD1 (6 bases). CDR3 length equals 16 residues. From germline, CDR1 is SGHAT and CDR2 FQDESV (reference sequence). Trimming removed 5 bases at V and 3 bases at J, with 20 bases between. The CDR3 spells CASSPKTVGADYEQYF. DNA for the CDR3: TGTGCCAGCAGCCCAAAAACCGTGGGGGCAGACTACGAGCAGTACTTC.

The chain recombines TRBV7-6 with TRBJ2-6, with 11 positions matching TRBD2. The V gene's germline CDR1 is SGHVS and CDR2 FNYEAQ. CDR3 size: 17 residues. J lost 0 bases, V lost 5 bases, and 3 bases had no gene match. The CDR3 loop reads CASSKTSGVSGANVLTF. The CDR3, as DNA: TGTGCCAGCAGCAAGACTAGCGGGGTCTCTGGGGCCAACGTCCTGACTTTC.

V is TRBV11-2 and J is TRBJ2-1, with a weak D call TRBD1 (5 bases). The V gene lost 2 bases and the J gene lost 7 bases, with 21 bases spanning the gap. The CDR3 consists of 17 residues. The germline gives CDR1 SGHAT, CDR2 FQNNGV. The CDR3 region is CASSLPRPSGAKNEQFF. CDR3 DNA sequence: TGTGCCAGCAGCTTACCTAGGCCTAGTGGGGCGAAGAATGAGCAGTTCTTC.

CDR3 sequence: CASSLRDRGPNGETQYF. CDR3 DNA: TGTGCCAGCAGTTTGAGGGACAGGGGGCCTAATGGAGAGACCCAGTACTTC. This sequence joins TRBV27 and TRBJ2-5; 12 nucleotides match TRBD1. This CDR3 spans 17 amino acids. Germline CDR1 and CDR2: MNHEY and SMNVEV (reference sequence). Trimming cost V 3 bases and J 4 bases; bases outside gene matches: 9.